These T cell receptor beta chains were read from a single sample in a study of vaccination and CD4 T cells after COVID-19. TCRdb itself ran the PCR reads through MiXCR, one entry per CDR3 protein. The sample yields fewer than 20,000 distinct CDR3 sequences, 60% to 75% seen once. These receptors have no identified antigens. Source material: CD4+ T cells from blood, cultured in vitro. The receptors were gathered from a human donor who had recovered from COVID-19. Each CDR3 is given with its conserved first and last residue. The order of the fields is V gene, D gene, J gene, clone size, CDR3 protein, CDR3 DNA. A D gene is named only where the DNA matches it firmly. The listing skips clone size in some rows; elsewhere it reads once, few, many or a size class.

v_gene: TRBV20-1; d_gene: .; j_gene: TRBJ1-4; abundance: .; CDR3aa: CSASVQGLLYEKLFF; CDR3nt: TGCAGTGCTAGCGTCCAGGGCCTGTTATATGAAAAACTGTTTTTT
v_gene: TRBV27; d_gene: TRBD1; j_gene: TRBJ1-2; abundance: .; CDR3aa: CASSPRTGKDGYTF; CDR3nt: TGTGCCAGCAGTCCCCGGACAGGAAAGGATGGCTACACCTTC
v_gene: TRBV27; d_gene: .; j_gene: TRBJ1-5; abundance: few; CDR3aa: CASIIGGGNQPQHF; CDR3nt: TGTGCCAGCATCATCGGGGGTGGCAATCAGCCCCAGCATTTT
v_gene: TRBV7-2; d_gene: TRBD1; j_gene: TRBJ1-1; abundance: .; CDR3aa: CASRGGQGAFTEAFF; CDR3nt: TGTGCCAGCAGAGGGGGGCAGGGGGCGTTCACTGAAGCTTTCTTT
v_gene: TRBV12-3/TRBV12-4; d_gene: TRBD1; j_gene: TRBJ2-2; abundance: .; CDR3aa: CASRRQGANTGELFF; CDR3nt: TGTGCCAGCAGAAGACAGGGGGCAAATACCGGGGAGCTGTTTTTT
v_gene: TRBV7-2; d_gene: TRBD1; j_gene: TRBJ1-2; abundance: .; CDR3aa: CASSVYTGARDGYTF; CDR3nt: TGTGCCAGCAGCGTTTATACAGGGGCGAGGGATGGCTACACCTTC
v_gene: TRBV7-9; d_gene: .; j_gene: TRBJ1-3; abundance: .; CDR3aa: CASSPTGDGNTIYF; CDR3nt: TGTGCCAGCAGCCCTACAGGCGATGGAAACACCATATATTTT
v_gene: TRBV20-1; d_gene: .; j_gene: TRBJ2-3; abundance: once; CDR3aa: CSARAPVTDTQYF; CDR3nt: TGCAGTGCTAGAGCACCAGTCACAGATACGCAGTATTTT
v_gene: TRBV20-1; d_gene: TRBD2; j_gene: TRBJ2-1; abundance: .; CDR3aa: CSASSGGGIYNEQFF; CDR3nt: TGCAGTGCTAGTTCAGGCGGGGGTATCTACAATGAGCAGTTCTTC
v_gene: TRBV7-2; d_gene: .; j_gene: TRBJ2-1; abundance: few; CDR3aa: CASSARTGNDEQFF; CDR3nt: TGTGCCAGCAGCGCCCGCACGGGAAACGATGAGCAGTTCTTC
v_gene: TRBV21-1; d_gene: .; j_gene: TRBJ2-3; abundance: .; CDR3aa: CASPAREGQADTQYF; CDR3nt: TGTGCCAGTCCGGCGCGGGAGGGCCAAGCAGATACGCAGTATTTT
v_gene: TRBV19; d_gene: TRBD2; j_gene: TRBJ2-3; abundance: .; CDR3aa: CASRGLALRTDTQYF; CDR3nt: TGTGCCTCCAGGGGACTAGCCCTCCGCACAGATACGCAGTATTTT
v_gene: TRBV19; d_gene: .; j_gene: TRBJ2-5; abundance: .; CDR3aa: CASSMGASVQETQYF; CDR3nt: TGTGCCAGTAGTATGGGGGCCTCGGTACAAGAGACCCAGTACTTC
v_gene: TRBV30; d_gene: .; j_gene: TRBJ1-1; abundance: once; CDR3aa: CAWSVNRRAEAFF; CDR3nt: TGTGCCTGGAGTGTAAATAGGAGGGCCGAAGCTTTCTTT
v_gene: TRBV10-3; d_gene: .; j_gene: TRBJ1-2; abundance: .; CDR3aa: CAISEADSSNYGYTF; CDR3nt: TGTGCCATCAGTGAGGCCGACAGCTCCAACTATGGCTACACCTTC